This is a list of T cell receptor beta chains from one sample in a study of T cells after yellow fever vaccination. TCRdb used MiXCR to reprocess the 5' RACE reads, holding one entry per CDR3 protein. The data contain 500,000 to 650,000 distinct CDR3 sequences, about 12% of them seen just once; the ten biggest clones take up 14% to 15%. The sample here was PBMCs, taken on the day of the yellow fever booster vaccination. Receptors were obtained from a man in his thirties or forties who received the YFV17D yellow fever vaccine. Both conserved end residues are part of each CDR3. A D gene is named only where the DNA matches it firmly. Some rows mark clone size as missing; the rest say once, few, many or name a class of expanded clone.

V gene: TRBV6-1
clone size: few
D gene: -
J gene: TRBJ2-3
CDR3 DNA: TGTGCCAGCAGTGAAGACGGGACTTGGAGCACAGATACGCAGTATTTT
CDR3 protein: CASSEDGTWSTDTQYF

V gene: TRBV27
clone size: many
D gene: TRBD1
J gene: TRBJ2-4
CDR3 DNA: TGTGCCAGCAGTCCTACAGGGGGATACATTCAGTACTTC
CDR3 protein: CASSPTGGYIQYF

V gene: TRBV20-1
clone size: -
D gene: -
J gene: TRBJ2-1
CDR3 DNA: TGCAGTGCTGCGAATGTGTCCCCAGGAGGCAATGAGCAGTTCTTC
CDR3 protein: CSAANVSPGGNEQFF

V gene: TRBV29-1
clone size: -
D gene: -
J gene: TRBJ1-1
CDR3 DNA: TGCAGCGTTCCTTTCAGCGGGGGGGGAACTGAAGCTTTCTTT
CDR3 protein: CSVPFSGGGTEAFF

V gene: TRBV28
clone size: few
D gene: TRBD1
J gene: TRBJ1-2
CDR3 DNA: TGTGCCAGCAGTCCAGCCCCCGGGACAGGGGGATATGGCTACACCTTC
CDR3 protein: CASSPAPGTGGYGYTF

V gene: TRBV7-9
clone size: many
D gene: -
J gene: TRBJ2-5
CDR3 DNA: TGTGCCGCGGAGACGGAGACTGAAGAGACCCAGTACTTC
CDR3 protein: CAAETETEETQYF

V gene: TRBV27
clone size: many
D gene: TRBD1
J gene: TRBJ1-5
CDR3 DNA: TGTGCCAGCAGTTTCCGACAGGGTAGCAATCAGCCCCAGCATTTT
CDR3 protein: CASSFRQGSNQPQHF

V gene: TRBV10-3
clone size: many
D gene: -
J gene: TRBJ2-1
CDR3 DNA: TGTGCCATCAGTCGGACCGGGACTGGGGACAATGAGCAGTTCTTC
CDR3 protein: CAISRTGTGDNEQFF

V gene: TRBV7-9
clone size: few
D gene: -
J gene: TRBJ2-1
CDR3 DNA: TGTGCCAGCAGCTTAGAGGGAGGTGTCTATGAGCAGTTCTTC
CDR3 protein: CASSLEGGVYEQFF

V gene: TRBV10-3
clone size: few
D gene: TRBD2
J gene: TRBJ2-3
CDR3 DNA: TGTGCCACCCGACTAGCGGGAGGAGAGGCAGATACGCAGTATTTT
CDR3 protein: CATRLAGGEADTQYF

V gene: TRBV7-9
clone size: many
D gene: TRBD2
J gene: TRBJ2-1
CDR3 DNA: TGTGCCAGCAGCTTAACTAGCGGGTCAGGTGAGCAGTTCTTC
CDR3 protein: CASSLTSGSGEQFF

V gene: TRBV4-3
clone size: -
D gene: -
J gene: TRBJ2-1
CDR3 DNA: TGCGCCAGCAGCCCACGAGAGGAGCCTAACAATGAGCAGTTCTTT
CDR3 protein: CASSPREEPNNEQFF

V gene: TRBV20-1
clone size: -
D gene: TRBD2
J gene: TRBJ2-7
CDR3 DNA: TGCAGTGCGACCTCTGGCGGGAGCTCTTACGAGCAGTACTTC
CDR3 protein: CSATSGGSSYEQYF

V gene: TRBV7-2
clone size: few
D gene: TRBD2
J gene: TRBJ2-5
CDR3 DNA: TGTGCCAGCAGCTTAGATAGCGGGAGGGAGACCCAGTACTTC
CDR3 protein: CASSLDSGRETQYF